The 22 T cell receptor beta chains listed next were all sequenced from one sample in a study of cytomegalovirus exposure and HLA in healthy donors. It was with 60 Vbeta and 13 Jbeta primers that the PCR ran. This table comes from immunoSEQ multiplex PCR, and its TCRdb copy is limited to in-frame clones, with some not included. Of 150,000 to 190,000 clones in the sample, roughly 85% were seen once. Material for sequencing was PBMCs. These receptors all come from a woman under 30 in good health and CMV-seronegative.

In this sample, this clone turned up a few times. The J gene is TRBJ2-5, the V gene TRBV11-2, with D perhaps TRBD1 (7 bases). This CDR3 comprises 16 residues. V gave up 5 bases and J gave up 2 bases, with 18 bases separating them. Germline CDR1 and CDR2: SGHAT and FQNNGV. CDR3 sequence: CASSRGRRGRQETQYF. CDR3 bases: TGTGCCAGCAGCCGAGGTCGGAGGGGGCGACAAGAGACCCAGTACTTC.

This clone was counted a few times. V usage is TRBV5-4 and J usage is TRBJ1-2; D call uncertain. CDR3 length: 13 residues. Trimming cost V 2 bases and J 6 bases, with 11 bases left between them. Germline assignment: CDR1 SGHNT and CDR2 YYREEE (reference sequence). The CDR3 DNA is TGTGCCAGCAGCTTTGCCAGGATCGATGGCTACACCTTC. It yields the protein CASSFARIDGYTF. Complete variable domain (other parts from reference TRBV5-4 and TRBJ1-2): ETGVTQSPTHLIKTRGQQVTLRCSSQSGHNTVSWYQQALGQGPQFIFQYYREEENGRGNFPPRFSGLQFPNYSSELNVNALELDDSALYLCASSFARIDGYTFGSGTRLTVV.

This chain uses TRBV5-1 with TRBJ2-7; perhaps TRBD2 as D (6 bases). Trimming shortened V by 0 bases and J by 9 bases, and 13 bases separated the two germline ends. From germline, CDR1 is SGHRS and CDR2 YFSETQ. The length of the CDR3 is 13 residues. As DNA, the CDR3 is TGCGCCAGCAGCTTGGGACTAGATTTGGGGCAGTACTTC. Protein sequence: CASSLGLDLGQYF.

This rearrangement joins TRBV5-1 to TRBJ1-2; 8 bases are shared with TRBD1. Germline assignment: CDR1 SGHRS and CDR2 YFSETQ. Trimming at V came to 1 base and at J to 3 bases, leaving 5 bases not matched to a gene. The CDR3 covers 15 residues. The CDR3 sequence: CASSLSSGGDYGYTF. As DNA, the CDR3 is TGCGCCAGCAGCTTGTCGTCAGGGGGCGACTATGGCTACACCTTC.

CDR3 in amino acids: CASSNPTATYYGYTF. In DNA, the CDR3 is TGTGCCAGCAGTAACCCGACAGCAACTTACTATGGCTACACCTTC. The V and J genes are TRBV6-6 and TRBJ1-2; tentative D call: TRBD1 (5 bases). The CDR3 length is 15 residues. Germline CDR1 is MNHNY and CDR2 is SVGAGI (reference sequence). Trimming removed 5 bases from V and 3 bases from J, with 16 bases in between.

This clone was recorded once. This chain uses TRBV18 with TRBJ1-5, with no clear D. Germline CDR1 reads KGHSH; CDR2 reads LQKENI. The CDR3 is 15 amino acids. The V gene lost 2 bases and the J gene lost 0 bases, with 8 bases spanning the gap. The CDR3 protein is CASSPGPYSNQPQHF. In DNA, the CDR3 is TGTGCCAGCTCACCAGGGCCGTATAGCAATCAGCCCCAGCATTTT.

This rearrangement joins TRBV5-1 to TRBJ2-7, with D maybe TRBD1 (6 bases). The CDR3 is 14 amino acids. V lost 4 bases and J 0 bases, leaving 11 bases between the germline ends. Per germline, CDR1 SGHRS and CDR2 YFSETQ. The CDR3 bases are TGCGCCAGCAGCCCGGACAGCGCCTCCTACGAGCAGTACTTC. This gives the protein CASSPDSASYEQYF.

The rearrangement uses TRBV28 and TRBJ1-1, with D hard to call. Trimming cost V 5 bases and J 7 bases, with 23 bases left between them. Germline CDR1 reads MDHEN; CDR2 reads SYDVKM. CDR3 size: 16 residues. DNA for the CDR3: TGTGCCAGCAGTCCCACCGGGATGGGAACGGGAGGTGAAGCTTTCTTT. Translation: CASSPTGMGTGGEAFF.

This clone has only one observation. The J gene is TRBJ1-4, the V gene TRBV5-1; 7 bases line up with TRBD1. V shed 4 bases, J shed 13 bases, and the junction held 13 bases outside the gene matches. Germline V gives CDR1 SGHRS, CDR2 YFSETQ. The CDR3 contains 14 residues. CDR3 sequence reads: CASSIRDSSQGLFF. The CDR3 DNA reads TGCGCCAGCAGCATCCGGGACAGCTCCCAGGGACTGTTTTTT. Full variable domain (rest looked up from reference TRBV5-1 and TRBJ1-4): KAGVTQTPRYLIKTRGQQVTLSCSPISGHRSVSWYQQTPGQGLQFLFEYFSETQRNKGNFPGRFSGRQFSNSRSEMNVSTLELGDSALYLCASSIRDSSQGLFFGSGTQLSVL.

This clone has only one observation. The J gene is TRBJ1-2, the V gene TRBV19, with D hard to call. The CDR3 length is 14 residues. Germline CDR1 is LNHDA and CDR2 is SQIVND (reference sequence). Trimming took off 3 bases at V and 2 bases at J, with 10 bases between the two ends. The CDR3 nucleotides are TGTGCCAGTAGTATGGGCAGTGGGAACTATGGCTACACCTTC. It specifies CASSMGSGNYGYTF.

CDR3 amino acids: CASSPLSREETQYF. The CDR3 DNA reads as TGTGCCAGCTCACCATTGAGCAGGGAAGAGACCCAGTACTTC. This chain links TRBV18 with TRBJ2-5, with D tentatively TRBD1 (5 bases). There are 14 residues in the CDR3. Trimming shortened V by 2 bases and J by 3 bases, and 10 bases separated the two germline ends. Germline-derived CDR1 and CDR2 are KGHSH and LQKENI. The full variable domain, completed using reference TRBV18 and TRBJ2-5, is NAGVMQNPRHLVRRRGQEARLRCSPMKGHSHVYWYRQLPEEGLKFMVYLQKENIIDESGMPKERFSAEFPKEGPSILRIQQVVRGDSAAYFCASSPLSREETQYFGPGTRLLVL.

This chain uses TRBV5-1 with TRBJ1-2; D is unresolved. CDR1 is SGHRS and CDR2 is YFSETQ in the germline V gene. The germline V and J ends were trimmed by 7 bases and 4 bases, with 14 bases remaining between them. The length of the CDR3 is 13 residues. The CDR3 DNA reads TGCGCCAGCGCCCCCGGCGGCTCCTATGGCTACACCTTC. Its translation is CASAPGGSYGYTF.

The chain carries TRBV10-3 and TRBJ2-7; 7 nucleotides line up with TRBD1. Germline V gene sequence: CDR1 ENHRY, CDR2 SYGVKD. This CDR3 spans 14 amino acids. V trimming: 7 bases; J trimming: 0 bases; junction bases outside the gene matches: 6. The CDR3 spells CAITPGQSSYEQYF. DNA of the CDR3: TGTGCCATCACTCCGGGACAGAGCTCCTACGAGCAGTACTTC.

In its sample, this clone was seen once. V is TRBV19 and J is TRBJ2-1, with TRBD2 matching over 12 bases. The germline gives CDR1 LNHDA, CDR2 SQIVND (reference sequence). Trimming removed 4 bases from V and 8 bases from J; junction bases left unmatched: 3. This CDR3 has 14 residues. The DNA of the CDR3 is TGTGCCAGTAGTAGGCTAGCGGGAGGGTATGAGCAGTTCTTC. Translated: CASSRLAGGYEQFF.

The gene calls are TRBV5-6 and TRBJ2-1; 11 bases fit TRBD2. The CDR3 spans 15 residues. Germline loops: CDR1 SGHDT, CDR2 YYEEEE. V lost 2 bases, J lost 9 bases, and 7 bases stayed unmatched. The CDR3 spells CASSLRLAGSGEQFF. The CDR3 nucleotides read TGTGCCAGCAGCTTAAGACTAGCGGGGTCTGGTGAGCAGTTCTTC. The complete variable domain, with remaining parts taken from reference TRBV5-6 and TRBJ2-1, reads DAGVTQSPTHLIKTRGQQVTLRCSPKSGHDTVSWYQQALGQGPQFIFQYYEEEERQRGNFPDRFSGHQFPNYSSELNVNALLLGDSALYLCASSLRLAGSGEQFFGPGTRLTVL.

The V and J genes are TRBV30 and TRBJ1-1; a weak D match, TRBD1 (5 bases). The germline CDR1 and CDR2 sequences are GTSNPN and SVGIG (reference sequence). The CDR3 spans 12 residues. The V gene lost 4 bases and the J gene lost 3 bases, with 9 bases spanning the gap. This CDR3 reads CAWIWGDTEAFF. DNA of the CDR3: TGTGCCTGGATTTGGGGGGACACTGAAGCTTTCTTT.

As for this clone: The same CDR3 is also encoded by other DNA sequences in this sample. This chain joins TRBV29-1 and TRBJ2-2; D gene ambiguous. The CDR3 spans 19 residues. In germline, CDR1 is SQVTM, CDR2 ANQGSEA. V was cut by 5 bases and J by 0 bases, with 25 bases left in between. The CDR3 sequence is CSVSSPISPSEPNTGELFF. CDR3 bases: TGCAGCGTTTCTTCCCCAATTTCCCCCAGCGAACCGAACACCGGGGAGCTGTTTTTT.

CDR3 sequence: CASSLAVLREQYF. The CDR3 DNA reads TGTGCCAGCAGCTTAGCTGTTCTTAGAGAGCAGTACTTC. The chain recombines TRBV7-2 with TRBJ2-7, with unresolved D. The CDR3 loop spans 13 amino acids. In germline, CDR1 is SGHTA, CDR2 FQGNSA. V gave up 0 bases and J gave up 7 bases, with 10 bases separating them.

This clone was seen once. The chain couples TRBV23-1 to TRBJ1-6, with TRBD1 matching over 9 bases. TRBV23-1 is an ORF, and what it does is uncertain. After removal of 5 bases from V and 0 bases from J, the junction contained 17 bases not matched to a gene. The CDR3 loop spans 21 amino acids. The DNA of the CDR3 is TGCGCCAGCAGTTCGAGCGGGACAGGGAACGCTGTCCACTCCTATAATTCACCCCTCCACTTT. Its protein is CASSSSGTGNAVHSYNSPLHF.

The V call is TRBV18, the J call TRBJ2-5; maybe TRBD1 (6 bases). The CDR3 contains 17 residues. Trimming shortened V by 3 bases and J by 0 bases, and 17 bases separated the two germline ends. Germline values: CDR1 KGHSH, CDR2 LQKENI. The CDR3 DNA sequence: TGTGCCAGCTCACCTCCGGGACAAAGGATTAACCAAGAGACCCAGTACTTC. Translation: CASSPPGQRINQETQYF.

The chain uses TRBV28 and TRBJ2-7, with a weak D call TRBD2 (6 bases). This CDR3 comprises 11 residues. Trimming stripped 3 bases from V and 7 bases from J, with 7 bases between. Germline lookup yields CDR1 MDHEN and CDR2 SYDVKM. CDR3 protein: CASSLGREQYF. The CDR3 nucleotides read TGTGCCAGCAGTTTGGGGAGGGAGCAGTACTTC.

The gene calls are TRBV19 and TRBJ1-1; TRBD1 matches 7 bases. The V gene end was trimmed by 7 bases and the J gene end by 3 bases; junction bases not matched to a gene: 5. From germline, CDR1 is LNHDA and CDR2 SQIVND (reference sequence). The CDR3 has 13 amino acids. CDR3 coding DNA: TGTGCCAGTAAAAGAGACAGGGACACTGAAGCTTTCTTT. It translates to CASKRDRDTEAFF.